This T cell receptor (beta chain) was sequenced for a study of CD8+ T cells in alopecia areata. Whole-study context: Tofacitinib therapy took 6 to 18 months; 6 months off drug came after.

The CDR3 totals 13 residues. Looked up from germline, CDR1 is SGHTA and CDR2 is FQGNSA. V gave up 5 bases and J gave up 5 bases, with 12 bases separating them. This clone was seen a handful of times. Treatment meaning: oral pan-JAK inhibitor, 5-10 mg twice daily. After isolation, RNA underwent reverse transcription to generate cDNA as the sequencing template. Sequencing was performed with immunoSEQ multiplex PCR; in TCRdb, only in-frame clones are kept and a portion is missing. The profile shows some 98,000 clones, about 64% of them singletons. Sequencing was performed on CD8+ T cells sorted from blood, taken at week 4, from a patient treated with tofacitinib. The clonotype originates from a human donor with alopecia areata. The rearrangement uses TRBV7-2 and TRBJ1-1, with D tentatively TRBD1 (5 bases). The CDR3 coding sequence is TGTGCCAGCAGCCCCTCTGGGGGGACTGAAGCTTTCTTT. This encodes CASSPSGGTEAFF.